This T cell receptor (beta chain) was sequenced during a study of shared clonotypes between healthy human individuals. The CDR3 extends over 14 amino acids. V was clipped by 1 base and J by 5 bases, with 11 bases between them. Germline loops: CDR1 SGHDN, CDR2 FVKESK. Measured with immunoSEQ multiplex PCR; TCRdb has only the in-frame clones, and not every one. The table has approximately 710,000 clones, roughly 87% seen once; the top ten hold around a third. The rearrangement links TRBV14 to TRBJ2-5; D is unclear. This TCR was sampled from a young man in good health. Some clones in this sample may be carry-over from other donors' samples. The sequenced sample consisted of memory CD8+ T cells from PBMCs. The subset was: CD45RO+ cells pooled with CCR7-negative TemRA cells. The CDR3 coding sequence is TGTGCCAGCAGCCAAGTGTCCCCCATCGAGACCCAGTACTTC. Encoded protein: CASSQVSPIETQYF.